This T cell receptor (beta chain) was sequenced in a study of spatial heterogeneity in lung cancer. Study results and limitations: Expanded tumor TCRs that were ubiquitous appeared in blood more at resection than follow-up.

Individually, TCR cDNA molecules were each labelled with a unique molecular identifier. MiXCR was run by TCRdb on the 5' RACE reads, yielding one entry per CDR3 protein. The repertoire has some 34,000 distinct CDR3 sequences, approximately 6.8% of them found once; the top ten carry approximately 28%. In this sample, this clonotype turned up many times. As yet, its antigen is unknown. V lost 4 bases and J lost 7; bases outside the gene matches: 5. CDR1 is LGHDT and CDR2 is YNNKEL in the germline V gene (reference sequence). The length of the CDR3 is 13 residues. Regarding time point: sample taken at primary tumor resection. Without sorting, whole RNA was sequenced from tumor, nontumor lung or frozen PBMC.

This clonotype was obtained from a female donor with early-stage non-small cell lung cancer. Here the sequenced sample was PBMCs, taken at surgery. The chain links TRBV3-1 to TRBJ1-1; TRBD1 matches 8 bases. CDR3 nucleotide sequence: TGTGCCAGCAGCCTTACAGGGGGTAGTGAAGCTTTCTTT. This translates into CASSLTGGSEAFF.